This entry describes one TCR beta chain. The data originate from a study of blood T cell repertoires in COVID-19. Turning to the study itself: The analysed material was cDNA or gDNA that came from T cells, B-cell-depleted T cells, or PBMCs.

Germline V gives CDR1 SGDLS, CDR2 YYNGEE. This CDR3 is built from 15 residues. V lost 7 bases to trimming and J lost 4 bases; unmatched junction nucleotides: 9. Clones were read by immunoSEQ multiplex PCR, and TCRdb kept only the in-frame ones, dropping some. The table includes roughly 330,000 clones, 87% detected once. This sequence was found in a man in his thirties or forties with COVID-19, enrolled during active disease. The gene calls are TRBV9 and TRBJ1-4, with 8 nucleotides matching TRBD1. Sequenced input: peripheral blood. The CDR3 nucleotides are TGTGCCAGCGCCGTTGGGGACAGGTTTAATGAAAAACTGTTTTTT. This gives the protein CASAVGDRFNEKLFF. The complete variable domain, with remaining parts taken from reference TRBV9 and TRBJ1-4, reads DSGVTQTPKHLITATGQRVTLRCSPRSGDLSVYWYQQSLDQGLQFLIQYYNGEERAKGNILERFSAQQFPDLHSELNLSSLELGDSALYFCASAVGDRFNEKLFFGSGTQLSVL.